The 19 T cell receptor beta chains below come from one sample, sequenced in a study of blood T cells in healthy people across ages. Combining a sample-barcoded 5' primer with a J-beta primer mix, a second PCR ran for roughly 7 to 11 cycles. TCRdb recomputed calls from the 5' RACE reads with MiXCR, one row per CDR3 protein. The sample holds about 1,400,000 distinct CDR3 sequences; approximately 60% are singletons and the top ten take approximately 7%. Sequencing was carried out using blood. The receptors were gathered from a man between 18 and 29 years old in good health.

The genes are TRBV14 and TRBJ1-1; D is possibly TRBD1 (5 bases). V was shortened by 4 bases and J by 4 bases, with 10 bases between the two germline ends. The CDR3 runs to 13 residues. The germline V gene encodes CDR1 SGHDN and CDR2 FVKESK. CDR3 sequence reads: CASSREQGTEAFF. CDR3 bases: TGTGCCAGCAGCCGGGAGCAGGGCACTGAAGCTTTCTTT.

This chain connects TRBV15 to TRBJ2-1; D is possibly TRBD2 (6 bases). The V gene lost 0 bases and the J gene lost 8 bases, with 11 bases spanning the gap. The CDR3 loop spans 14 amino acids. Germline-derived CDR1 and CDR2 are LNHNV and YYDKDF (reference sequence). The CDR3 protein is CATSREREVDEQFF. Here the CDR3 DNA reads TGTGCCACCAGCAGAGAAAGGGAGGTCGATGAGCAGTTCTTC.

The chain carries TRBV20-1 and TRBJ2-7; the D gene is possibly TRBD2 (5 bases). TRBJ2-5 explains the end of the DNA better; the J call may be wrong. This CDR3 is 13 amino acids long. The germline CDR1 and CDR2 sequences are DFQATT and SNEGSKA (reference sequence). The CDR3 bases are TGCAGTGCCCCACCCCGGGGTTTAGAGACCCAGTACTTC. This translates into CSAPPRGLETQYF.

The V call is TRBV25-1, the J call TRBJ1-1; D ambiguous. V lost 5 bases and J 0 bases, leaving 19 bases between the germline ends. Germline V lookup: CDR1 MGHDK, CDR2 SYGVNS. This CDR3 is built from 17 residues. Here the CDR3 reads CASSLGLTGQLNTEAFF. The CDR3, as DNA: TGTGCCAGCAGTCTCGGGCTCACTGGGCAACTGAACACTGAAGCTTTCTTT. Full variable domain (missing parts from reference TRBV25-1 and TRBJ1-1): EADIYQTPRYLVIGTGKKITLECSQTMGHDKMYWYQQDPGMELHLIHYSYGVNSTEKGDLSSESTVSRIRTEHFPLTLESARPSHTSQYLCASSLGLTGQLNTEAFFGQGTRLTVV.

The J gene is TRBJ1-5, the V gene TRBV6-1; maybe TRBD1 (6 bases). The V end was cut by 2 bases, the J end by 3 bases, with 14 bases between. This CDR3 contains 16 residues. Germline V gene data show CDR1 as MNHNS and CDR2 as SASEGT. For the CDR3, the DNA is TGTGCCAGCAGTGAAAAAAAAAGGGGGTACAATCAGCCCCAGCATTTT. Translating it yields CASSEKKRGYNQPQHF.

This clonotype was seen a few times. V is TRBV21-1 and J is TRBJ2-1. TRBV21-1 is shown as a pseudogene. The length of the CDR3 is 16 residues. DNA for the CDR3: TGTGCCAGCCGAACCAAGACATCCAAATCCTACAATGAGCAGTTCTTC. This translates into CASRTKTSKSYNEQFF.

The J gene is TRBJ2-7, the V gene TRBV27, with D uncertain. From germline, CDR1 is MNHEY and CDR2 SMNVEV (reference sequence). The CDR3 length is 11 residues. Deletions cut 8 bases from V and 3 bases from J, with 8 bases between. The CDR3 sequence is CASGVLYEQYF. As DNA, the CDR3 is TGTGCCAGCGGGGTCCTCTACGAGCAGTACTTC.

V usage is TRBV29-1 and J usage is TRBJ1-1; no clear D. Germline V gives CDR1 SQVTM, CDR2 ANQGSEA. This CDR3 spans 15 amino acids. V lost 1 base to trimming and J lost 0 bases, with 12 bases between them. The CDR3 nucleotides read TGCAGCGTTGAAGTGCCCAGAGACATGAACACTGAAGCTTTCTTT. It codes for CSVEVPRDMNTEAFF.

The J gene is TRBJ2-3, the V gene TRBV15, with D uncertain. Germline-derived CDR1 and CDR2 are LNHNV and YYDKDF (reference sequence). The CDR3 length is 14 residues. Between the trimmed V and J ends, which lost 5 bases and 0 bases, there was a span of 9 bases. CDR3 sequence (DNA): TGTGCCACCAGCTTCGAGACCAGCACAGATACGCAGTATTTT. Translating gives CATSFETSTDTQYF.

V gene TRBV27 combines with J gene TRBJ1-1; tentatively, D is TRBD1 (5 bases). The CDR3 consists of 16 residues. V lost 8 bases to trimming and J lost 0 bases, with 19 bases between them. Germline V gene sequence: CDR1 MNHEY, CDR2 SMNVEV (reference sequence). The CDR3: CASSLDPNRMNTEAFF. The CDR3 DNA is TGTGCCAGCTCACTTGACCCGAACAGGATGAACACTGAAGCTTTCTTT.

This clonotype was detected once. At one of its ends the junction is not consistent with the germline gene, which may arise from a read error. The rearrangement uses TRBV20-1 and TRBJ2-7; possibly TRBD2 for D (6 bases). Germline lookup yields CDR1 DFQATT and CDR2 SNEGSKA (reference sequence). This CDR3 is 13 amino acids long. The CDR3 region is CSARASESYERYF. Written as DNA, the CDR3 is TGCAGTGCTAGAGCTAGCGAGTCCTACGAGCGGTACTTC.

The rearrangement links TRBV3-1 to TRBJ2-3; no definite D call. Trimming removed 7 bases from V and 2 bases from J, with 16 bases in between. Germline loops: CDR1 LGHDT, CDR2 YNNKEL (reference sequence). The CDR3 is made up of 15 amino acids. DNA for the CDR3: TGTGCCAGCACCCCCCCTGGCGACCCCACAGATACGCAGTATTTT. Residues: CASTPPGDPTDTQYF.

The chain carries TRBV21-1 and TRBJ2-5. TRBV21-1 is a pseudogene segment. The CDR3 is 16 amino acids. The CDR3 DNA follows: TGTGCCAGCAGCATCACCCGTATGGCGGACCAAGAGACCCAGTACTTC. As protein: CASSITRMADQETQYF.

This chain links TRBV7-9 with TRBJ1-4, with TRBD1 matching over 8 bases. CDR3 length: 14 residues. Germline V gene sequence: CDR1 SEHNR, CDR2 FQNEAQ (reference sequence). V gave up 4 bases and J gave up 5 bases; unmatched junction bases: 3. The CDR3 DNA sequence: TGTGCCAGCAGCTACCGACAGGGGAATGAAAAACTGTTTTTT. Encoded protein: CASSYRQGNEKLFF.

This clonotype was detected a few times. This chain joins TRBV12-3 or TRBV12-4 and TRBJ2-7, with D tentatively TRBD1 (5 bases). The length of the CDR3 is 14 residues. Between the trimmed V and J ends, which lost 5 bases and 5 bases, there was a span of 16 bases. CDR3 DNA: TGTGCCAGCAGTGCCCGACAGCTTCGGCACGAGCAGTACTTC. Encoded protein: CASSARQLRHEQYF.

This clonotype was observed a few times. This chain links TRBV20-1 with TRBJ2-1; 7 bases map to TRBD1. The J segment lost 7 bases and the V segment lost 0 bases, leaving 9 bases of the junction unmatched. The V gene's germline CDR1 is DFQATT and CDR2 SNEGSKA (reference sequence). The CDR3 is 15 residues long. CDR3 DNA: TGCAGTGCTAGAGACACCATTACAGGGGCGAATGAGCAGTTCTTC. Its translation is CSARDTITGANEQFF.

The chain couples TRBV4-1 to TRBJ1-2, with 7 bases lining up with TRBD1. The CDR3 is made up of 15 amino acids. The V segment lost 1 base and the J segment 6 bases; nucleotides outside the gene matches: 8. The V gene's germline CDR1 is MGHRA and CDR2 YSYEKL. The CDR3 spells CASSQVPGQYHGYTF. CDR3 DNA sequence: TGCGCCAGCAGCCAAGTCCCGGGACAGTACCATGGCTACACCTTC.

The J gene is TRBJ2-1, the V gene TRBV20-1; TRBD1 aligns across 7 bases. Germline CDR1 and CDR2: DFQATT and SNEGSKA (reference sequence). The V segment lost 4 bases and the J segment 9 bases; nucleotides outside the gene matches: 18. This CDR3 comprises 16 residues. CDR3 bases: TGCAGTGCTATGTCCATAGGTCGACAGGGTACCGGTGAGCAGTTCTTC. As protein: CSAMSIGRQGTGEQFF.

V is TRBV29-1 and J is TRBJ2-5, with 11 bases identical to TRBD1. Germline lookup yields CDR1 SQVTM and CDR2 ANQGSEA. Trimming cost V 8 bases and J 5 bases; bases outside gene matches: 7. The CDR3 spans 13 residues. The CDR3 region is CSFGQGAAETQYF. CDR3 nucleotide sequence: TGCAGCTTTGGACAGGGGGCCGCTGAGACCCAGTACTTC.